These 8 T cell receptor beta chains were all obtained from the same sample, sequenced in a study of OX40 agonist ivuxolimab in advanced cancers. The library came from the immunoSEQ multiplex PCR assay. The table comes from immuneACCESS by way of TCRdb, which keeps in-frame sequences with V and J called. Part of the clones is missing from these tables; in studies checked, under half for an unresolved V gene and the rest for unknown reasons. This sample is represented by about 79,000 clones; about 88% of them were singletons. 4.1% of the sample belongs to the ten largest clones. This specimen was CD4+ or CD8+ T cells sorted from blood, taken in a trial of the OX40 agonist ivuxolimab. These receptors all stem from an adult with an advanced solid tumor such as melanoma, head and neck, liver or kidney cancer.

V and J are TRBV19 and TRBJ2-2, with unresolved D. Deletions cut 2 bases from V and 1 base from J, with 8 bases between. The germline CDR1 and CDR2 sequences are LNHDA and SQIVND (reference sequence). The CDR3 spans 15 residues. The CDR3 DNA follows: TGTGCCAGTAGTATAAGGACGGGGAACACCGGGGAGCTGTTTTTT. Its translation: CASSIRTGNTGELFF.

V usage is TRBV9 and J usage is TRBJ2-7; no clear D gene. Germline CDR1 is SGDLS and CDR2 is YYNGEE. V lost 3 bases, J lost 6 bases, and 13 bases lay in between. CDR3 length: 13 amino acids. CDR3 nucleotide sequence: TGTGCCAGCAGCGCACGATTTCAGAGCGAGCAGTACTTC. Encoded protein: CASSARFQSEQYF.

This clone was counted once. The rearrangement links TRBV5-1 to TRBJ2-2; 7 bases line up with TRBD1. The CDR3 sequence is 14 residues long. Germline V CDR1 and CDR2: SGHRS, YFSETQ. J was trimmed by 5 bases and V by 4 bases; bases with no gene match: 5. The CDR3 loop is CASSTQGLTGELFF. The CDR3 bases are TGCGCCAGCAGCACACAGGGGTTGACCGGGGAGCTGTTTTTT.

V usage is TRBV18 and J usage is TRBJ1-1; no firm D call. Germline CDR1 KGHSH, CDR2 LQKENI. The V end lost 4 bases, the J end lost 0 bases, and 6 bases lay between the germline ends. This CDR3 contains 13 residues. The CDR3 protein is CASSQGMNTEAFF. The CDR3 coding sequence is TGTGCCAGCTCACAGGGTATGAACACTGAAGCTTTCTTT.

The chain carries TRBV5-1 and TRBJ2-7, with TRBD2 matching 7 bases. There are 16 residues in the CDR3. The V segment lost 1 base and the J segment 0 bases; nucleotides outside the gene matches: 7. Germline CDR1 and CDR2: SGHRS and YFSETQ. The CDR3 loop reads CASSLITGGVSYEQYF. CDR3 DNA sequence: TGCGCCAGCAGCTTGATCACGGGAGGAGTCTCCTACGAGCAGTACTTC.

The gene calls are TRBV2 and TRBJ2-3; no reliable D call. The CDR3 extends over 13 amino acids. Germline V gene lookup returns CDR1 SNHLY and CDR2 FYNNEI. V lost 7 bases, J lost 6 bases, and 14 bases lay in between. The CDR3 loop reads CASKPDSRDTQYF. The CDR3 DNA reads TGTGCCAGCAAGCCGGATTCGAGGGATACGCAGTATTTT.

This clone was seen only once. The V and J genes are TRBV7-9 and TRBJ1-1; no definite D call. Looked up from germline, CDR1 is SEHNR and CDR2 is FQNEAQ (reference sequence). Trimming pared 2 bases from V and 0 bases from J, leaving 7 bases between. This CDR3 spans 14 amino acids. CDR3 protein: CASSLFQVNTEAFF. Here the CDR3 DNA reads TGTGCCAGCAGCTTATTTCAGGTGAACACTGAAGCTTTCTTT.

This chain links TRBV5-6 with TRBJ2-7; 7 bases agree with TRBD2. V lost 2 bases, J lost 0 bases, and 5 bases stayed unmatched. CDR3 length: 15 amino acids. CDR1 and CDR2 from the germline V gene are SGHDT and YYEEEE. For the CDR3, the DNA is TGTGCCAGCAGCTTTGGGACTACTGCCTCCTACGAGCAGTACTTC. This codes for CASSFGTTASYEQYF.